Here is one T cell receptor (beta chain) with its context. Its antigen is as yet unknown. These data belong to a study of blood T cells in healthy people across ages. Alongside a J-beta primer mix, a sample-barcoded 5' primer served in a second PCR lasting about 7 to 12 cycles. TCRdb processed the 5' RACE reads anew with MiXCR; each CDR3 protein has one entry. This sample has approximately 1.5 million distinct CDR3 sequences, with approximately 39% found just once. Trimming at V came to 0 bases and at J to 7 bases, leaving 8 bases not matched to a gene. The length of the CDR3 is 14 residues. Per the germline V gene, CDR1 is GTSNPN and CDR2 is SVGIG (reference sequence). Study-wide results and limits: TCR beta diversity, measured per million T cells, fell in a roughly linear way with age.

The gene calls are TRBV30 and TRBJ2-7; TRBD2 agrees at 8 bases. The sequenced sample consisted of blood. The TCR was taken from a woman aged 18-29 years in good health. As DNA, the CDR3 is TGTGCCTGGAGTGTACTGGCGGGAGGTACTGAGCAGTACTTC. Its protein is CAWSVLAGGTEQYF.